This passage covers 10 T cell receptor beta chains from one sample sequenced in a study of T cells in Graves' hyperthyroidism and ophthalmopathy. What was amplified from RNA transcripts were TCR beta CDR3 regions. The HTBI primer set served for first-round RT-PCR of the TCR CDR3. TCRdb re-called the multiplex PCR reads through MiXCR, storing one row per CDR3 protein. The sample contains around 190,000 distinct CDR3 sequences, approximately 16% of which appear only once. Sequenced: blood. These receptors were taken from a woman in her fifties or sixties with Graves' hyperthyroidism.

V is TRBV7-9 and J is TRBJ2-5, with 7 nucleotides matching TRBD2. Per germline, CDR1 SEHNR and CDR2 FQNEAQ (reference sequence). The CDR3 is made up of 14 amino acids. The V gene end was trimmed by 6 bases and the J gene end by 4 bases; junction bases not matched to a gene: 8. CDR3 loop: CASRLGEGGETQYF. For the CDR3, the DNA is TGTGCCAGCAGGCTCGGGGAGGGAGGAGAGACCCAGTACTTC.

In its sample, this clonotype was seen a few times. The rearrangement links TRBV9 to TRBJ2-2, with D tentatively TRBD1 (6 bases). V was cut by 5 bases and J by 5 bases, with 13 bases left in between. The germline V gene encodes CDR1 SGDLS and CDR2 YYNGEE. The CDR3 consists of 14 residues. The CDR3 sequence is CASRDEGVTGELFF. Written as DNA, the CDR3 is TGTGCCAGCAGAGATGAGGGGGTTACCGGGGAGCTGTTTTTT.

V is TRBV27 and J is TRBJ2-1; tentative D call: TRBD2 (7 bases). The CDR3 contains 15 residues. The V end lost 8 bases, the J end lost 9 bases, and 23 bases lay between the germline ends. In germline, CDR1 is MNHEY, CDR2 SMNVEV (reference sequence). The CDR3 sequence: CASFTGREGRIEQFF. The CDR3 nucleotides read TGTGCCAGCTTCACAGGGAGGGAGGGCCGTATTGAGCAGTTCTTC.

This clonotype showed up many times. This chain links TRBV27 with TRBJ2-7; tentatively, D is TRBD1 (6 bases). Germline V CDR1 and CDR2: MNHEY, SMNVEV (reference sequence). Trimming removed 3 bases at V and 5 bases at J, with 14 bases between. The CDR3 runs to 14 residues. CDR3 nucleotide sequence: TGTGCCAGCAGTTTGTCCGGACAGCCCCACGAGCAGTACTTC. This encodes CASSLSGQPHEQYF.

This clonotype was detected many times. The chain uses TRBV3-1 and TRBJ2-7, with D possibly matching TRBD1 (6 bases). Germline loops: CDR1 LGHDT, CDR2 YNNKEL (reference sequence). The CDR3 runs 13 residues. Trimming cost V 4 bases and J 6 bases, with 13 bases left between them. CDR3 loop: CASSPQGTSEQYF. The CDR3 coding sequence is TGTGCCAGCAGCCCACAGGGCACAAGCGAGCAGTACTTC.

This clonotype was recorded many times. The chain recombines TRBV30 with TRBJ2-2; TRBD2 is a possible D gene (6 bases). Germline V gene lookup returns CDR1 GTSNPN and CDR2 SVGIG (reference sequence). The CDR3 covers 13 residues. V shed 4 bases and J shed 3 bases, with 9 bases lying between them. In DNA, the CDR3 is TGTGCCTGGATCGGGGGAGACACCGGGGAGCTGTTTTTT. Its protein product is CAWIGGDTGELFF.

This clonotype was counted many times. The chain employs TRBV11-3 and TRBJ1-1, with D maybe TRBD1 (6 bases). Germline CDR1 and CDR2: SGHNT and YENEEA. Trimming took 7 bases from V and 7 from J, leaving 19 bases between them. The CDR3 has 14 amino acids. As DNA, the CDR3 is TGTGCCAGCACGCGGACAGCCGGGCCGAGTGAAGCTTTCTTT. It specifies CASTRTAGPSEAFF.

Ten or more counts support this clonotype. The CDR3 region is CASSPSRGYGYTF. DNA of the CDR3: TGTGCCAGCAGTCCCTCGAGGGGGTATGGCTACACCTTC. The chain couples TRBV27 to TRBJ1-2, with D perhaps matching TRBD1 (6 bases). V dropped 5 bases and J dropped 5 bases, with 12 bases sitting between them. The CDR3 is made up of 13 amino acids. Germline-derived CDR1 and CDR2 are MNHEY and SMNVEV (reference sequence).

The table lists this clonotype with a few counts. The V gene is TRBV20-1, the J gene TRBJ2-2; D remains ambiguous. From germline, CDR1 is DFQATT and CDR2 SNEGSKA (reference sequence). Trimming left V 5 bases short and J 0 bases short, with 7 bases between. CDR3 length equals 13 residues. CDR3 in amino acids: CSAERANTGELFF. As DNA, the CDR3 is TGCAGTGCTGAAAGGGCGAACACCGGGGAGCTGTTTTTT.

The chain carries TRBV29-1 and TRBJ2-1; 11 bases are shared with TRBD2. The CDR3 has 16 residues. Germline CDR1 and CDR2: SQVTM and ANQGSEA. The V segment lost 6 bases and the J segment 1 base; nucleotides outside the gene matches: 8. The CDR3 loop is CSVHTSGSGSYNEQFF. In DNA, the CDR3 is TGCAGCGTGCATACTAGCGGGAGTGGGTCCTACAATGAGCAGTTCTTC.